The present TCR beta chain was sequenced within a study of long-term antiretroviral therapy in people with HIV. For this clone: Its antigen is undetermined.

Whole-study findings and limits: Against controls, HIV repertoires showed narrower ranges of CDR3 length. Pre-ART expanded clones dominated the repertoire at every time point. ART adherence, viral resistance and therapy changes were not recorded.

Trimming took 5 bases from V and 3 from J, leaving 10 bases between them. This CDR3 spans 13 amino acids. The germline gives CDR1 WSHSY, CDR2 SAAADI. An immunoSEQ assay, version v3.0, was performed at survey level. Repertoires were generated with immunoSEQ multiplex PCR, while TCRdb's copy carries only in-frame clones and drops some. The repertoire holds some 24,000 clones, with roughly 80% as singletons. At minimum, one pre-ART and two post-ART PBMC samples were obtained from each donor. The rearrangement uses TRBV10-2 and TRBJ2-5; maybe TRBD2 (5 bases). The receptor was derived from a young man with HIV. Sequenced material: unsorted PBMCs, taken 0.7 years before starting antiretroviral therapy. CDR3 residues: CASSLDYKETQYF. DNA of the CDR3: TGCGCCAGCAGTCTCGACTATAAAGAGACCCAGTACTTC.